The subject of this entry is one T cell receptor beta chain. Adults with ileal or ileocolonic Crohn's disease and an indication for resection were eligible. Using immunoSEQ multiplex PCR, the repertoire was profiled, and TCRdb retains in-frame clones only, with some absent. Among more than 11,000 clones, roughly 80% were seen once, and the ten largest hold approximately 4%. This entry is derived from a study of T cell repertoires in ileal Crohn's disease. The ends lost 2 bases at V and 4 bases at J; junction bases unmatched: 1. The CDR3 length is 14 residues. Germline V gene lookup returns CDR1 SGHRS and CDR2 YFSETQ.

This TCR derives from an adult with Crohn's disease. The specimen was ileal tissue. The chain links TRBV5-1 to TRBJ2-3; 10 nucleotides align to TRBD2. CDR3 protein: CASSLGLAADTQYF. In nucleotides, the CDR3 is TGCGCCAGCAGCTTAGGACTAGCGGCAGATACGCAGTATTTT.